This TCR beta chain was identified in a study of shared clonotypes between healthy human individuals. V lost 7 bases and J lost 2, with 11 bases in between. The CDR3 is made up of 13 amino acids. Germline V gives CDR1 LNHDA, CDR2 SQIVND (reference sequence). Several immunoSEQ plates held equal portions of the genomic DNA taken from each subset. Using immunoSEQ multiplex PCR, the repertoire was profiled, and TCRdb retains in-frame clones only, with some absent. The sample has under 1,900,000 clones; 98% to 99% are singletons. Donors comprised healthy HIV-negative adults lacking recent acute infections or vaccinations. Naive CD4+ cells were CD45RA-selected; the remaining cells were memory.

The chain combines TRBV19 with TRBJ2-5, with a tentative D call TRBD1 (6 bases). Material for sequencing was naive CD4+ T cells sorted from blood. The subset is: CD45RA+ positively selected. This receptor was obtained from a man in his thirties or forties in good health. The CDR3 sequence is CASKGRGQETQYF. The CDR3 DNA reads as TGTGCCAGTAAGGGCAGGGGTCAAGAGACCCAGTACTTC.